A single sample is the source of the 23 T cell receptor beta chains below, sequenced in a study of cytomegalovirus exposure and HLA in healthy donors. Both 60 Vbeta primers and 13 Jbeta primers went into the PCR. Profiling relied on immunoSEQ multiplex PCR, and the TCRdb table lists in-frame clones only, not all of them. Of roughly 150,000 clones listed, approximately 71% were seen once; the top ten hold around 10%. What was sequenced was PBMCs. These receptors came from a man between 18 and 35 years old in good health and CMV-seropositive.

This clone was detected only once. This chain connects TRBV27 to TRBJ2-1, with 8 bases aligning to TRBD2. This CDR3 is 15 amino acids long. The ends lost 0 bases at V and 4 bases at J; junction bases unmatched: 2. CDR1 is MNHEY and CDR2 is SMNVEV in the germline V gene (reference sequence). In DNA form, the CDR3 reads TGTGCCAGCAGTTTATCTACTAGCGGTTACAATGAGCAGTTCTTC. It yields the protein CASSLSTSGYNEQFF.

This clone appeared once. The junction differs from germline at one of its ends, possibly a read error. The chain couples TRBV19 to TRBJ1-5; tentative D call: TRBD1 (5 bases). This CDR3 is built from 16 residues. In germline, CDR1 is LNHDA, CDR2 SQIVND (reference sequence). Written as DNA, the CDR3 is TGTGCCCGTAGAATTCAATCAGGGAGGGACAATCAGCCCCAGCATTTT. This encodes CARRIQSGRDNQPQHF. Looking up the rest from reference TRBV19 and TRBJ1-5 gives the full variable domain: DGGITQSPKYLFRKEGQNVTLSCEQNLNHDAMYWYRQDPGQGLRLIYYSQIVNDFQKGDIAEGYSVSREKKESFPLTVTSAQKNPTAFYLCARRIQSGRDNQPQHFGDGTRLSIL.

V and J are TRBV9 and TRBJ2-7; 7 positions agree with TRBD2. The junction had 5 bases not matched to a gene; V was cut back by 0 bases and J by 5 bases. Germline values: CDR1 SGDLS, CDR2 YYNGEE. This CDR3 has 14 residues. The CDR3 spells CASSVGGGVHEQYF. The CDR3 DNA follows: TGTGCCAGCAGCGTAGGGGGAGGGGTCCACGAGCAGTACTTC.

J is TRBJ2-1 and V is TRBV11-3, with TRBD1 matching 9 bases. Germline CDR1 is SGHNT and CDR2 is YENEEA. The V and J ends lost 5 bases and 5 bases, in that order; junction bases with no gene match: 19. This CDR3 region has 19 residues. CDR3 DNA: TGTGCCAGCAGCACCCGGGGAGGAAGTACAGGGGGCGCGAACAATGAGCAGTTCTTC. Encoded protein: CASSTRGGSTGGANNEQFF.

V gene TRBV27 combines with J gene TRBJ2-6; TRBD1 agrees at 7 bases. V shed 5 bases, J shed 2 bases, and the junction held 15 bases outside the gene matches. The CDR3 contains 19 residues. Per germline, CDR1 MNHEY and CDR2 SMNVEV (reference sequence). CDR3 sequence reads: CASSPRTGIGTAGANVLTF. The CDR3 DNA follows: TGTGCCAGCAGTCCACGGACAGGTATCGGCACGGCTGGGGCCAACGTCCTGACTTTC.

The gene calls are TRBV13 and TRBJ2-1; 10 bases match TRBD2. With V trimmed by 4 bases and J by 9 bases, 12 bases remained unmatched. The CDR3 is 16 amino acids. Germline V gives CDR1 PRHDT, CDR2 FYEKMQ (reference sequence). The CDR3 sequence is CASSSQIAGGGTEQFF. The CDR3 nucleotides are TGTGCCAGCAGCTCCCAAATAGCGGGAGGTGGCACTGAGCAGTTCTTC.

CDR3 amino acids: CASSVVKGASYNEQFF. Here the CDR3 DNA reads TGTGCCAGCAGCGTAGTCAAGGGGGCATCCTACAATGAGCAGTTCTTC. V and J are TRBV9 and TRBJ2-1; 7 bases map to TRBD1. Unmatched junction bases numbered 4, after V lost 0 bases and J lost 1 base. The CDR3 sequence is 16 residues long. CDR1 SGDLS and CDR2 YYNGEE come from the germline V gene.

The gene calls are TRBV2 and TRBJ1-4; 10 nucleotides match TRBD1. CDR3 size: 12 residues. After removal of 11 bases from V and 10 bases from J, the junction contained 7 bases not matched to a gene. Germline V gene lookup returns CDR1 SNHLY and CDR2 FYNNEI. The chain's CDR3 is CAGDRGRGKLFF. The CDR3 DNA follows: TGTGCCGGAGACAGGGGGCGCGGAAAACTGTTTTTT.

The V call is TRBV28, the J call TRBJ1-6; D might be TRBD1 (5 bases). Trimming took 2 bases from V and 7 from J, leaving 6 bases between them. CDR1 and CDR2 (germline): MDHEN, SYDVKM. The CDR3 sequence is 13 residues long. CDR3 loop: CASSLDRNSPLHF. As DNA, the CDR3 is TGTGCCAGCAGTTTAGACAGAAATTCACCCCTCCACTTT.

In DNA, the CDR3 is TGTGCCAGCAGCCCGAGGCGGACGGGGAAACAAGAGACCCAGTACTTC. Translated: CASSPRRTGKQETQYF. The chain carries TRBV5-6 and TRBJ2-5; perhaps TRBD2 as D (5 bases). The CDR3 sequence is 16 residues long. Germline V gives CDR1 SGHDT, CDR2 YYEEEE. The ends were cut back, 4 bases at V and 2 bases at J, with 18 bases in the middle.

The chain joins TRBV28 to TRBJ1-1; D possibly corresponds to TRBD1 (5 bases). The germline V gene has CDR1 MDHEN and CDR2 SYDVKM. The length of the CDR3 is 14 residues. Deletions cut 3 bases from V and 6 bases from J, with 14 bases between. DNA for the CDR3: TGTGCCAGCAGTTTCGGGGGGGATAGGGCTGAAGCTTTCTTT. Its protein product is CASSFGGDRAEAFF.

The chain links TRBV28 to TRBJ2-7; D is perhaps TRBD1 (6 bases). This CDR3 has 14 residues. CDR1 is MDHEN and CDR2 is SYDVKM in the germline V gene. The V and J ends lost 3 bases and 4 bases respectively, with 13 bases between them. The CDR3 DNA follows: TGTGCCAGCAGTTTCCCGCAAACAGGGTACGAGCAGTACTTC. It translates to CASSFPQTGYEQYF.

The J gene is TRBJ1-5, the V gene TRBV7-6, with D possibly TRBD1 on 6 matching bases. V was clipped by 1 base and J by 5 bases, with 9 bases between them. This CDR3 has 14 amino acids. Germline values: CDR1 SGHVS, CDR2 FNYEAQ. The CDR3 spells CASSLGGPDQPQHF. The CDR3 coding sequence is TGTGCCAGCAGCTTAGGGGGGCCCGATCAGCCCCAGCATTTT.

This chain uses TRBV19 with TRBJ1-2; D possibly corresponds to TRBD1 (6 bases). The ends were cut back, 3 bases at V and 3 bases at J, with 20 bases in the middle. From germline, CDR1 is LNHDA and CDR2 SQIVND (reference sequence). The length of the CDR3 is 17 residues. The CDR3 here is CASSIGSTGDSYYGYTF. The CDR3 bases are TGTGCCAGTAGTATCGGATCGACAGGAGATTCGTACTATGGCTACACCTTC.

This chain joins TRBV7-9 and TRBJ1-2, with D unresolved. This CDR3 has 11 amino acids. V was shortened by 11 bases and J by 3 bases, with 10 bases between the two germline ends. Per the germline V gene, CDR1 is SEHNR and CDR2 is FQNEAQ (reference sequence). The CDR3 spells CALLRDYGYTF. For the CDR3, the DNA is TGTGCCCTTCTTCGGGACTATGGCTACACCTTC.

A remark on this clone: An end of the junction does not agree with germline; a read error may underlie this. This chain joins TRBV5-1 and TRBJ1-2; maybe TRBD1 (6 bases). This CDR3 is built from 16 residues. CDR1 and CDR2 (germline): SGHRS, YFSETQ. CDR3 protein: CASRRATGNQNYGYPF. For the CDR3, the DNA is TGCGCCAGCAGGCGAGCTACAGGGAACCAGAACTATGGCTACCCCTTC.

V is TRBV7-2 and J is TRBJ1-1; no clear D. The CDR3 consists of 14 residues. V gave up 3 bases and J gave up 4 bases, with 12 bases separating them. CDR1 is SGHTA, CDR2 FQGNSA, per germline. The CDR3 sequence is CASSFGLLGTEAFF. CDR3 bases: TGTGCCAGCAGCTTCGGGTTACTTGGCACTGAAGCTTTCTTT.

The rearrangement uses TRBV2 and TRBJ2-1; TRBD1 matches 9 bases. The germline V gene encodes CDR1 SNHLY and CDR2 FYNNEI. The J segment lost 7 bases and the V segment lost 1 base, leaving 8 bases of the junction unmatched. The CDR3 runs 16 residues. CDR3 sequence reads: CASSEGPDRGMNEQFF. Written as DNA, the CDR3 is TGTGCCAGCAGTGAAGGGCCGGACAGGGGAATGAATGAGCAGTTCTTC.

V gene TRBV7-9 combines with J gene TRBJ2-7, with TRBD2 matching over 12 bases. The V and J ends lost 1 base and 7 bases, in that order; junction bases with no gene match: 14. The CDR3 length is 18 residues. Germline CDR1 is SEHNR and CDR2 is FQNEAQ (reference sequence). CDR3 amino acids: CASSLDFGTSGLAWEQYF. CDR3 DNA: TGTGCCAGCAGCTTAGATTTTGGGACTAGCGGGCTTGCATGGGAGCAGTACTTC.

The chain recombines TRBV6-6 with TRBJ1-1, with D tentatively TRBD1 (5 bases). CDR1 MNHNY and CDR2 SVGAGI come from the germline V gene (reference sequence). The CDR3 loop spans 16 amino acids. Trimming pared 0 bases from V and 0 bases from J, leaving 11 bases between. CDR3: CASSYSYTGMNTEAFF. As DNA, the CDR3 is TGTGCCAGCAGTTACTCGTACACAGGAATGAACACTGAAGCTTTCTTT.

The CDR3 sequence is CASSHSEEEINEQFF. The DNA for the CDR3 is TGTGCCAGCAGCCATTCCGAAGAGGAGATCAATGAGCAGTTCTTC. The chain is built from TRBV7-9 and TRBJ2-1; D gene uncertain. Germline V CDR1 and CDR2: SEHNR, FQNEAQ (reference sequence). V shed 5 bases and J shed 6 bases, with 17 bases lying between them. The length of the CDR3 is 15 residues.

The chain links TRBV6-1 to TRBJ2-3; 10 nucleotides align to TRBD1. The germline CDR1 and CDR2 sequences are MNHNS and SASEGT. The CDR3 spans 17 residues. Trimming at V came to 4 bases and at J to 1 base, leaving 8 bases not matched to a gene. The CDR3 DNA sequence: TGTGCCAGCAGTGCCCCGGGACAGGGGTTTGGCACAGATACGCAGTATTTT. Encoded protein: CASSAPGQGFGTDTQYF.

Remarks on this clone: The sample holds other DNA sequences that translate to the same CDR3. V usage is TRBV18 and J usage is TRBJ2-5; D is perhaps TRBD1 (5 bases). Germline V lookup: CDR1 KGHSH, CDR2 LQKENI. V was pared by 3 bases and J by 5 bases, with 10 bases between. The CDR3 covers 13 residues. DNA of the CDR3: TGTGCCAGCTCACCGGGGCTGGAGGAGACCCAGTACTTC. Residues: CASSPGLEETQYF.